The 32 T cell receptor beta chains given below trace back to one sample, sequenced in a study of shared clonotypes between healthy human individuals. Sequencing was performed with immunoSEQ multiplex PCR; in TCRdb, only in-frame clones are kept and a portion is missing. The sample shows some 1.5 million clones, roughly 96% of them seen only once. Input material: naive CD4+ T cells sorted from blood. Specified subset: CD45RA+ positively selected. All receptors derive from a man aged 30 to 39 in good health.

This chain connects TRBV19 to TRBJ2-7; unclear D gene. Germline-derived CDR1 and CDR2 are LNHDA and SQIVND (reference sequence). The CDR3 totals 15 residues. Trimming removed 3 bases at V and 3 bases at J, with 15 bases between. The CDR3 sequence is CASSIRASRNYEQYF. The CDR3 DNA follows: TGTGCCAGTAGTATTCGGGCCTCTCGGAACTACGAGCAGTACTTC.

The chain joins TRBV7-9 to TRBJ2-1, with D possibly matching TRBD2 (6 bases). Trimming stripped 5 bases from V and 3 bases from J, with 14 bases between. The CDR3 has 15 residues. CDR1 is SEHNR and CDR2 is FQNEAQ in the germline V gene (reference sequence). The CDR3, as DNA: TGTGCCAGCAGCGAATTGCGGGGAGACTACAATGAGCAGTTCTTC. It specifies CASSELRGDYNEQFF.

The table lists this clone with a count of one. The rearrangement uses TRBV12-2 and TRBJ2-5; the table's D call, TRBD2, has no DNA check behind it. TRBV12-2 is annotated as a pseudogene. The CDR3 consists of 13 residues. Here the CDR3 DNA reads TGTGCAAGTCGCCCGGTCGTGGAAGAGACCCAGTACTTC. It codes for CASRPVVEETQYF.

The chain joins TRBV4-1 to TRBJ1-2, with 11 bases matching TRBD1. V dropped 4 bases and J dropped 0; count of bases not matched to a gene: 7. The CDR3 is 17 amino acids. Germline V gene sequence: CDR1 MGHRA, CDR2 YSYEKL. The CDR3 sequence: CASSLREGQGANYGYTF. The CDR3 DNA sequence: TGCGCCAGCAGCCTAAGGGAGGGACAGGGGGCTAACTATGGCTACACCTTC.

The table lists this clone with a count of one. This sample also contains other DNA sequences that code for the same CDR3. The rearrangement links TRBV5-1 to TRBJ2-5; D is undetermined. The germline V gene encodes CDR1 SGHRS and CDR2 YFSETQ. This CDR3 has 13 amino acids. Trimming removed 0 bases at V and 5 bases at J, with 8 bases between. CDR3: CASSLVGIETQYF. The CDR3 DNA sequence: TGCGCCAGCAGCTTGGTGGGCATCGAGACCCAGTACTTC.

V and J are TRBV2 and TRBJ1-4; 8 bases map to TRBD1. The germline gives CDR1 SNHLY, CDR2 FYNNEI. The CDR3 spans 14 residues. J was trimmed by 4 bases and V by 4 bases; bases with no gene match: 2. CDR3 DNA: TGTGCCAGCAGTGGGACAGGGCGTAATGAAAAACTGTTTTTT. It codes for CASSGTGRNEKLFF. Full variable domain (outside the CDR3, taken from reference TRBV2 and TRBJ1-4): EPEVTQTPSHQVTQMGQEVILRCVPISNHLYFYWYRQILGQKVEFLVSFYNNEISEKSEIFDDQFSVERPDGSNFTLKIRSTKLEDSAMYFCASSGTGRNEKLFFGSGTQLSVL.

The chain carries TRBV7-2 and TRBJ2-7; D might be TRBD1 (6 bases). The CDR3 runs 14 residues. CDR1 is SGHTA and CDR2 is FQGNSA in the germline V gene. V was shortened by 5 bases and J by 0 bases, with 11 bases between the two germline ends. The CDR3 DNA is TGTGCCAGCAGCCCCGACAGGAACTCCTACGAGCAGTACTTC. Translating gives CASSPDRNSYEQYF.

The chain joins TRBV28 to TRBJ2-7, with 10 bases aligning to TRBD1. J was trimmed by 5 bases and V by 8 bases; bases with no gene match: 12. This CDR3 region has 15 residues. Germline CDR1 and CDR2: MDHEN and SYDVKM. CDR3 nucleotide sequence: TGTGCCAGCCGAACGCTTGGGACAGGGGTCGACGAGCAGTACTTC. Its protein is CASRTLGTGVDEQYF.

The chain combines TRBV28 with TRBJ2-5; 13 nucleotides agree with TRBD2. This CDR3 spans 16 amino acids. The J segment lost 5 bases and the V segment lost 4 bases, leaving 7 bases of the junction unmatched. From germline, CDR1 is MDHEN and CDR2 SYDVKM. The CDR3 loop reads CASSSQGLAGRETQYF. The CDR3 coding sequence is TGTGCCAGCAGTTCCCAGGGACTAGCGGGACGGGAGACCCAGTACTTC. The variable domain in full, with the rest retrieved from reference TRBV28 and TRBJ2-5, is DVKVTQSSRYLVKRTGEKVFLECVQDMDHENMFWYRQDPGLGLRLIYFSYDVKMKEKGDIPEGYSVSREKKERFSLILESASTNQTSMYLCASSSQGLAGRETQYFGPGTRLLVL.

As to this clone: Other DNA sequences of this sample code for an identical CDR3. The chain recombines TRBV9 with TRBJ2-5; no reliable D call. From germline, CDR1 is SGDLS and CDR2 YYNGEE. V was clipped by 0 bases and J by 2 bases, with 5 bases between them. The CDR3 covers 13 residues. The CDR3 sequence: CASSVGQQETQYF. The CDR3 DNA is TGTGCCAGCAGCGTAGGCCAGCAAGAGACCCAGTACTTC.

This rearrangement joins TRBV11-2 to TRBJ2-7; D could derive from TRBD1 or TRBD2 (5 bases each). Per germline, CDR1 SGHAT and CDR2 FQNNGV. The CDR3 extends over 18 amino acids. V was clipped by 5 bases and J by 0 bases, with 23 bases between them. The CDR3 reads CASSPMKRDRQSSYEQYF. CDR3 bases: TGTGCCAGCAGCCCAATGAAAAGGGACCGACAGAGCTCCTACGAGCAGTACTTC.

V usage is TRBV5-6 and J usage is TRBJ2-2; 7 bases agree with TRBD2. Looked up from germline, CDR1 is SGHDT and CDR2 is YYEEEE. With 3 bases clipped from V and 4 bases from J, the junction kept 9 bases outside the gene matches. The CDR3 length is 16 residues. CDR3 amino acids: CASSSQHGEGTGELFF. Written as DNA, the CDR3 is TGTGCCAGCAGCTCTCAACATGGGGAGGGCACCGGGGAGCTGTTTTTT.

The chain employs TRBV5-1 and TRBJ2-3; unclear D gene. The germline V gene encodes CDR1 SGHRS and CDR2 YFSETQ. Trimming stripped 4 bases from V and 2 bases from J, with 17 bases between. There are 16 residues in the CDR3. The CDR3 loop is CASSPDTGGTTDTQYF. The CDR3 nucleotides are TGCGCCAGCAGCCCTGATACGGGCGGAACCACAGATACGCAGTATTTT.

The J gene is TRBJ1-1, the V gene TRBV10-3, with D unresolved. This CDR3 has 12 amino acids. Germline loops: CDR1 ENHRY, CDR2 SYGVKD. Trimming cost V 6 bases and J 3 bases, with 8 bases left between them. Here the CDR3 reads CAIRRRDTEAFF. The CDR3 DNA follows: TGTGCCATCAGACGTCGGGACACTGAAGCTTTCTTT.

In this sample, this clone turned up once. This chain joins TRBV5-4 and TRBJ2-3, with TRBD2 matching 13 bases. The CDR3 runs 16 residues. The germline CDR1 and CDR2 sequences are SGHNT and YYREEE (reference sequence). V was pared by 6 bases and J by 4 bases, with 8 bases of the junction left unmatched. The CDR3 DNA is TGTGCCAGCAAGAGCGGACTAGCGGGAGTAGCAGATACGCAGTATTTT. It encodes CASKSGLAGVADTQYF.

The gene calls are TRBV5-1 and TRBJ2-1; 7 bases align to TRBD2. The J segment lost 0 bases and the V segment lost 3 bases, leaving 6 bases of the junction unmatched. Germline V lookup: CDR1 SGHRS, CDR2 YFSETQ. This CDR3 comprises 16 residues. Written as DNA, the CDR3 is TGCGCCAGCAGCTCTTACGGGGGGAGCTCCTACAATGAGCAGTTCTTC. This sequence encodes CASSSYGGSSYNEQFF.

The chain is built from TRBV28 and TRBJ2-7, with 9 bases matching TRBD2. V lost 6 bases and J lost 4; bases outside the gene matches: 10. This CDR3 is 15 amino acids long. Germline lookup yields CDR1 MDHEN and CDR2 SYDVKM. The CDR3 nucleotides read TGTGCCAGCAGCCCTACGGTAGCGGGAGAGTACGAGCAGTACTTC. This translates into CASSPTVAGEYEQYF.

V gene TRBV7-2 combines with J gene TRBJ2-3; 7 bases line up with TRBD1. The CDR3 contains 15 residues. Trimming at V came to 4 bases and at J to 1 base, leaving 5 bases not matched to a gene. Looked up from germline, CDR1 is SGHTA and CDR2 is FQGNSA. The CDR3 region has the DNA TGTGCCAGCAGCTCACAGGGGTCCCGCACAGATACGCAGTATTTT. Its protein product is CASSSQGSRTDTQYF.

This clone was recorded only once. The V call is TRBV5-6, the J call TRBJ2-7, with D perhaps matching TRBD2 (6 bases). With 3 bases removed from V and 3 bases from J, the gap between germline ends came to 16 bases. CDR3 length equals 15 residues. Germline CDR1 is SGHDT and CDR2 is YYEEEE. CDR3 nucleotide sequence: TGTGCCAGCAGCTCCCGGGAGAAACTGAGCTACGAGCAGTACTTC. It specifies CASSSREKLSYEQYF.

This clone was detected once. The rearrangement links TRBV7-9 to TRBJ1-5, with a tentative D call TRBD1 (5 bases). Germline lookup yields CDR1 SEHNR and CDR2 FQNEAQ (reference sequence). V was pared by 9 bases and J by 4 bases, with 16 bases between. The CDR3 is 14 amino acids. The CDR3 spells CASPGTEVNQPQHF. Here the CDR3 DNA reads TGTGCCAGTCCCGGGACGGAAGTTAATCAGCCCCAGCATTTT.

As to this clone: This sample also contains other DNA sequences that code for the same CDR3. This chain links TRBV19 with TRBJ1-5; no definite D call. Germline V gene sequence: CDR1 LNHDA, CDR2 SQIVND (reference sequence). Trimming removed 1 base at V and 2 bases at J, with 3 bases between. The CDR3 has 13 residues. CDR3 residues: CASSIGGNQPQHF. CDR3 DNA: TGTGCCAGTAGTATAGGGGGCAATCAGCCCCAGCATTTT.

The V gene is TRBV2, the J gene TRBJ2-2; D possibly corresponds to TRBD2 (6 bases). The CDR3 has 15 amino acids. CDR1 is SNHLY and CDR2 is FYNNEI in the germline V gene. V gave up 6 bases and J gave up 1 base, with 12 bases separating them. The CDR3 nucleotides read TGTGCCAGCAGGCGGGGTAGCCAGAACACCGGGGAGCTGTTTTTT. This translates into CASRRGSQNTGELFF. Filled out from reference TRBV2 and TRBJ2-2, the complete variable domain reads EPEVTQTPSHQVTQMGQEVILRCVPISNHLYFYWYRQILGQKVEFLVSFYNNEISEKSEIFDDQFSVERPDGSNFTLKIRSTKLEDSAMYFCASRRGSQNTGELFFGEGSRLTVL.

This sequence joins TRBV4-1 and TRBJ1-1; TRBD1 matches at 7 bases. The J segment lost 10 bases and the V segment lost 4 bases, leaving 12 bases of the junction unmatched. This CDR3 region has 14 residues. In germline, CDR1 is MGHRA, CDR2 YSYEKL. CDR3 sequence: CASSPPGQRVRAFF. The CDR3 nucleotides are TGCGCCAGCAGCCCCCCGGGACAGCGGGTACGAGCTTTCTTT.

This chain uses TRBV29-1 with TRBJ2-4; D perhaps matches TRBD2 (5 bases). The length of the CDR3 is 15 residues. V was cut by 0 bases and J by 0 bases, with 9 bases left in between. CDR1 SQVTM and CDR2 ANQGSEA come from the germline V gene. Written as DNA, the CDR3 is TGCAGCGTTGAAGATAGGGAGTTAGCCAAAAACATTCAGTACTTC. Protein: CSVEDRELAKNIQYF.

CDR3 DNA sequence: TGTGCCAGCAGCTTGCGGACAGGAATCTCCTACGAGCAGTACTTC. It translates to CASSLRTGISYEQYF. This chain joins TRBV5-6 and TRBJ2-7; 7 bases fit TRBD1. The CDR3 consists of 15 residues. Germline CDR1 SGHDT, CDR2 YYEEEE. J lost 0 bases, V lost 1 base, and 4 bases had no gene match.

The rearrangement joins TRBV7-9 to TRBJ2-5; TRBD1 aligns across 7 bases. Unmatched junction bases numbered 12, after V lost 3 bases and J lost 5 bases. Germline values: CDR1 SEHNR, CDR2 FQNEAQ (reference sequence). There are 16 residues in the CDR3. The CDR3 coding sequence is TGTGCCAGCAGCTTGCCAAAGCAGGGGGTATGGGAGACCCAGTACTTC. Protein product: CASSLPKQGVWETQYF.

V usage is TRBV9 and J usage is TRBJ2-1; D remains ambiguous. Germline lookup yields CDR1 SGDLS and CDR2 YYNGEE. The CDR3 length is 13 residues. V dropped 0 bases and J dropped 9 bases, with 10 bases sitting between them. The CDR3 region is CASSVVSGVEQFF. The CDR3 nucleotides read TGTGCCAGCAGCGTAGTAAGTGGGGTTGAGCAGTTCTTC. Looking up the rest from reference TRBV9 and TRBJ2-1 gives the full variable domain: DSGVTQTPKHLITATGQRVTLRCSPRSGDLSVYWYQQSLDQGLQFLIQYYNGEERAKGNILERFSAQQFPDLHSELNLSSLELGDSALYFCASSVVSGVEQFFGPGTRLTVL.

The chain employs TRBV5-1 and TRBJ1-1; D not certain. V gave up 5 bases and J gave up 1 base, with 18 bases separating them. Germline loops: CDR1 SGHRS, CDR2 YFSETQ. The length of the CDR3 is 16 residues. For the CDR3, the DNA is TGCGCCAGCAGACATAACAGCTACGCCCCGAACACTGAAGCTTTCTTT. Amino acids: CASRHNSYAPNTEAFF.

DNA of the CDR3: TGTGCCAGCAGTTCCCGGGACGCTAATGAAAAACTGTTTTTT. Residues: CASSSRDANEKLFF. The chain combines TRBV6-5 with TRBJ1-4; D is perhaps TRBD1 (5 bases). Per the germline V gene, CDR1 is MNHEY and CDR2 is SVGAGI. This CDR3 comprises 14 residues. V was trimmed by 4 bases and J by 3 bases, leaving 9 bases between them.

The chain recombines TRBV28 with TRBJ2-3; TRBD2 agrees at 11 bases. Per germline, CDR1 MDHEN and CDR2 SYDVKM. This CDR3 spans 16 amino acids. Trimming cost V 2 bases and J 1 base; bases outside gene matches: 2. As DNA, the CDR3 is TGTGCCAGCAGTTTAGGGACTAGCGGCGGCACAGATACGCAGTATTTT. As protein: CASSLGTSGGTDTQYF.

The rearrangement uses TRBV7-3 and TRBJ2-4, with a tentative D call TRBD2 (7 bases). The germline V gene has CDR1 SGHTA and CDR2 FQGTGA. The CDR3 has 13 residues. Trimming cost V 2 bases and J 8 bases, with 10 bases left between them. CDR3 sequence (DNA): TGTGCCAGCAGCTTACGGGGGGCGGACATTCAGTACTTC. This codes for CASSLRGADIQYF.

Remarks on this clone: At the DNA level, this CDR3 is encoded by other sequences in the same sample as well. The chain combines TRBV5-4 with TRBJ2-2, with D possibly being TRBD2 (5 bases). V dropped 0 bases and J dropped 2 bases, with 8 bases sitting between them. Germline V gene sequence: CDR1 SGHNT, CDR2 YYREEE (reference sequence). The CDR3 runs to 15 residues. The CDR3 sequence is CASSLGSGNTGELFF. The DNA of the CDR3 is TGTGCCAGCAGCTTGGGCAGCGGTAACACCGGGGAGCTGTTTTTT.